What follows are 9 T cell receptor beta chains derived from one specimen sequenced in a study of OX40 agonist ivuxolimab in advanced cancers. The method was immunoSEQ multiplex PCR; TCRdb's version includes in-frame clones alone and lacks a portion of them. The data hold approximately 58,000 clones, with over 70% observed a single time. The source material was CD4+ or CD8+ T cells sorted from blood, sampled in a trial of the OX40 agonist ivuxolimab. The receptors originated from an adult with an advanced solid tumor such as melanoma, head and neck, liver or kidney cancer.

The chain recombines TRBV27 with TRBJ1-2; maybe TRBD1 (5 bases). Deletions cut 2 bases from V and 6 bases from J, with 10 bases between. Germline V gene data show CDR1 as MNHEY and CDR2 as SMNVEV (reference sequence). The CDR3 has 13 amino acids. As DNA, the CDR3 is TGTGCCAGCAGTTTAAGGCAGGGTCATGGCTACACCTTC. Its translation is CASSLRQGHGYTF.

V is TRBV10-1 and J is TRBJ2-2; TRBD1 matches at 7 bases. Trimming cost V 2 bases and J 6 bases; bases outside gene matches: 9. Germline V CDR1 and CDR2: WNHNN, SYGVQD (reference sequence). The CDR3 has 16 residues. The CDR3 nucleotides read TGCGCCAGCAGTGAGAATAGGGGGCATCAATCCGGGGAGCTGTTTTTT. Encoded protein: CASSENRGHQSGELFF.

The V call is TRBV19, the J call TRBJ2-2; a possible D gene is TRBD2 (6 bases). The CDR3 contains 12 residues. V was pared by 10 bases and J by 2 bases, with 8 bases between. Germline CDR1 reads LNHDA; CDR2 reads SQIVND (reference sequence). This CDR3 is CATSENTGELFF. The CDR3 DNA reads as TGTGCCACTAGCGAAAACACCGGGGAGCTGTTTTTT.

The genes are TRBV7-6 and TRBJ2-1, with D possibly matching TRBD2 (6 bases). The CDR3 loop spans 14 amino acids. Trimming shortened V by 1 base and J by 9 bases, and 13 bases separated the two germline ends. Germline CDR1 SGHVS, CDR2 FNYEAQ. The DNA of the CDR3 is TGTGCCAGCAGCTTAGGTGGAGGGGCGGCTGAGCAGTTCTTC. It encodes CASSLGGGAAEQFF.

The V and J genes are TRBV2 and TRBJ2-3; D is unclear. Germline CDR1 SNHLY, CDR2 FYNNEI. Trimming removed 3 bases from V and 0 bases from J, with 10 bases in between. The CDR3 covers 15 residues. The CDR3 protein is CASSEGDPSTDTQYF. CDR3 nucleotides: TGTGCCAGCAGTGAGGGCGACCCTAGCACAGATACGCAGTATTTT. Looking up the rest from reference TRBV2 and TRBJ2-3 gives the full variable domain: EPEVTQTPSHQVTQMGQEVILRCVPISNHLYFYWYRQILGQKVEFLVSFYNNEISEKSEIFDDQFSVERPDGSNFTLKIRSTKLEDSAMYFCASSEGDPSTDTQYFGPGTRLTVL.

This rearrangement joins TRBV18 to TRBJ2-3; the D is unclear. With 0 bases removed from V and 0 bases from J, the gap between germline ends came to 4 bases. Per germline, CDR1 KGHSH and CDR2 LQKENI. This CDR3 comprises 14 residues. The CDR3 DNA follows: TGTGCCAGCTCACCACCAAGTAGCACAGATACGCAGTATTTT. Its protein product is CASSPPSSTDTQYF.

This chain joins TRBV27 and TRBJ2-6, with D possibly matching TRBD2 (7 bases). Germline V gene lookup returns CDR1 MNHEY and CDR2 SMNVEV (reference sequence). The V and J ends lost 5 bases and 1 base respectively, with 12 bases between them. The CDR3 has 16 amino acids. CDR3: CASSGGGGSGANVLTF. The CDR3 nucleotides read TGTGCCAGCAGTGGGGGAGGGGGTTCTGGGGCCAACGTCCTGACTTTC.

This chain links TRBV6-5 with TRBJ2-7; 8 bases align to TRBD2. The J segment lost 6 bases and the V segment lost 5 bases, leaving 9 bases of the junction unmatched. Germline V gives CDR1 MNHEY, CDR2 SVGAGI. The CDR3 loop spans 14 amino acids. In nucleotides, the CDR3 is TGTGCCAGCAGTGCGGGGGGCTCAATAGGCGAGCAGTACTTC. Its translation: CASSAGGSIGEQYF.

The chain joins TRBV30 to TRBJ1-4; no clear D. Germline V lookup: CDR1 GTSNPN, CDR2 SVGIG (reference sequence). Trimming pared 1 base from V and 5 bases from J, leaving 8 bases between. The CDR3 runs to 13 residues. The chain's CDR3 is CAWSGQNNEKLFF. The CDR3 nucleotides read TGTGCCTGGAGTGGTCAGAACAATGAAAAACTGTTTTTT.